What follows are 26 T cell receptor beta chains derived from one specimen sequenced in a study of blood T cell repertoires in COVID-19. Generated by immunoSEQ multiplex PCR, the TCRdb table keeps only in-frame clones and is missing some. The sample holds some 49,000 clones, under 95% seen once. The sample taken for sequencing was peripheral blood. The receptors shown here come from a man between 65 and 79 years old with active COVID-19.

The chain is built from TRBV4-1 and TRBJ2-1; D may be TRBD2 (5 bases). The CDR3 sequence is 15 residues long. V was trimmed by 6 bases and J by 1 base, leaving 13 bases between them. From germline, CDR1 is MGHRA and CDR2 YSYEKL. This CDR3 reads CASSHTSGSYNEQFF. The CDR3 DNA follows: TGCGCCAGCAGTCATACTAGTGGGTCCTACAATGAGCAGTTCTTC.

This chain joins TRBV7-2 and TRBJ2-7; D might be TRBD1 (5 bases). Germline CDR1 and CDR2: SGHTA and FQGNSA. Trimming cost V 2 bases and J 5 bases, with 13 bases left between them. The CDR3 length is 14 residues. This CDR3 reads CASSLRGPEDEQYF. CDR3 DNA: TGTGCCAGCAGCTTAAGGGGCCCTGAGGACGAGCAGTACTTC.

V and J are TRBV19 and TRBJ2-1, with TRBD2 matching over 7 bases. The V and J ends lost 9 bases and 4 bases, in that order; junction bases with no gene match: 9. Germline V CDR1 and CDR2: LNHDA, SQIVND (reference sequence). This CDR3 has 14 amino acids. The CDR3 here is CASNIRGGYNEQFF. The DNA for the CDR3 is TGTGCCAGCAATATTCGCGGGGGATACAATGAGCAGTTCTTC.

J is TRBJ2-5 and V is TRBV20-1; D not certain. V lost 6 bases and J 4 bases, leaving 9 bases between the germline ends. Germline V CDR1 and CDR2: DFQATT, SNEGSKA (reference sequence). The CDR3 sequence is 11 residues long. The CDR3, as DNA: TGCAGTGCCCCAACCGGAGAGACCCAGTACTTC. It codes for CSAPTGETQYF.

The chain carries TRBV7-2 and TRBJ1-5, with D hard to call. Trimming pared 1 base from V and 6 bases from J, leaving 16 bases between. Germline V lookup: CDR1 SGHTA, CDR2 FQGNSA. The CDR3 contains 16 residues. The CDR3 region has the DNA TGTGCCAGCAGCTTAGGTCCGGGGAACATAGGTCAGCCCCAGCATTTT. It encodes CASSLGPGNIGQPQHF.

The V and J genes are TRBV5-4 and TRBJ1-1, with 9 bases aligning to TRBD1. CDR1 is SGHNT, CDR2 YYREEE, per germline (reference sequence). The J segment lost 4 bases and the V segment lost 4 bases, leaving 5 bases of the junction unmatched. This CDR3 has 14 amino acids. The chain's CDR3 is CASSVRQGGTEAFF. The CDR3 region has the DNA TGTGCCAGCAGCGTCCGACAGGGGGGCACTGAAGCTTTCTTT.

The CDR3 here is CASSLKGADYEQYF. The CDR3, as DNA: TGCGCCAGCAGCTTAAAAGGGGCTGACTACGAGCAGTACTTC. This chain uses TRBV5-1 with TRBJ2-7; D perhaps matches TRBD1 (5 bases). The CDR3 spans 14 residues. CDR1 is SGHRS, CDR2 YFSETQ, per germline. The V end lost 2 bases, the J end lost 3 bases, and 12 bases lay between the germline ends.

Only a few counts were recorded for this clone. The chain carries TRBV28 and TRBJ1-4; no reliable D call. CDR1 is MDHEN and CDR2 is SYDVKM in the germline V gene. V was pared by 4 bases and J by 0 bases, with 12 bases between. The CDR3 runs 16 residues. The CDR3: CASSSHLMATNEKLFF. The CDR3 nucleotides read TGTGCCAGCAGTTCCCACTTGATGGCAACTAATGAAAAACTGTTTTTT.

The gene calls are TRBV15 and TRBJ1-4, with a possible D match to TRBD1 (6 bases). CDR3 length equals 13 residues. V lost 8 bases, J lost 3 bases, and 10 bases lay in between. CDR1 and CDR2 (germline): LNHNV, YYDKDF (reference sequence). The CDR3 DNA is TGTGCCACCCAGGACAGACCTAATGAAAAACTGTTTTTT. As protein: CATQDRPNEKLFF.

V is TRBV7-2 and J is TRBJ2-6, with TRBD1 as a possible D gene (6 bases). Trimming took 4 bases from V and 3 from J, leaving 13 bases between them. CDR3 size: 16 residues. The germline V gene has CDR1 SGHTA and CDR2 FQGNSA. The CDR3 DNA reads TGTGCCAGCAGCTCATACCAGGGGTTTGGGGCCAACGTCCTGACTTTC. It yields the protein CASSSYQGFGANVLTF.

This chain links TRBV4-1 with TRBJ2-4; D is possibly TRBD2 (5 bases). V was trimmed by 0 bases and J by 0 bases, leaving 15 bases between them. The CDR3 covers 18 residues. Per the germline V gene, CDR1 is MGHRA and CDR2 is YSYEKL. The DNA for the CDR3 is TGCGCCAGCAGCCAAGATGAGGGAGAGGGTCTAGCCAAAAACATTCAGTACTTC. Amino acids: CASSQDEGEGLAKNIQYF.

This sequence joins TRBV5-4 and TRBJ2-7, with a weak D call TRBD2 (7 bases). Germline CDR1 SGHNT, CDR2 YYREEE (reference sequence). This CDR3 is 15 amino acids long. Trimming left V 4 bases short and J 2 bases short, with 16 bases between. The chain's CDR3 is CASSPVGGPPYEQYF. The CDR3 DNA reads as TGTGCCAGCAGCCCGGTCGGGGGGCCCCCCTACGAGCAGTACTTC.

This clone has only one observation. The gene calls are TRBV18 and TRBJ2-7; D perhaps matches TRBD2 (5 bases). V lost 5 bases and J lost 1, with 18 bases in between. The CDR3 is made up of 16 amino acids. CDR1 and CDR2 (germline): KGHSH, LQKENI. CDR3 protein: CASSVVPSPGSYEQYF. The CDR3 DNA follows: TGTGCCAGCTCAGTTGTTCCGTCCCCGGGATCCTACGAGCAGTACTTC.

V gene TRBV7-2 combines with J gene TRBJ2-7; D possibly corresponds to TRBD2 (6 bases). This CDR3 spans 13 amino acids. V lost 6 bases, J lost 2 bases, and 11 bases lay in between. The germline V gene has CDR1 SGHTA and CDR2 FQGNSA. CDR3 coding DNA: TGTGCCAGCAGACCCGGGACTCCCTACGAGCAGTACTTC. Protein: CASRPGTPYEQYF.

The V and J genes are TRBV19 and TRBJ2-2; D might be TRBD2 (5 bases). Germline V gene data show CDR1 as LNHDA and CDR2 as SQIVND (reference sequence). The germline V and J ends were trimmed by 9 bases and 0 bases, with 11 bases remaining between them. This CDR3 spans 14 amino acids. CDR3 nucleotides: TGTGCCAGCCAAGGGAGCGCGAACACCGGGGAGCTGTTTTTT. This gives the protein CASQGSANTGELFF.

The chain carries TRBV19 and TRBJ1-5; D remains ambiguous. This CDR3 has 15 residues. Trimming removed 3 bases at V and 0 bases at J, with 9 bases between. From germline, CDR1 is LNHDA and CDR2 SQIVND (reference sequence). CDR3 DNA: TGTGCCAGTAGTATGCGGGTCGCTAGCAATCAGCCCCAGCATTTT. The encoded protein is CASSMRVASNQPQHF.

The chain couples TRBV19 to TRBJ1-5, with a weak D call TRBD1 (5 bases). The CDR3 sequence is 14 residues long. Germline CDR1 is LNHDA and CDR2 is SQIVND (reference sequence). The V and J ends lost 6 bases and 7 bases respectively, with 16 bases between them. CDR3 sequence reads: CASSRAGPRQPQHF. Written as DNA, the CDR3 is TGTGCCAGTAGCAGAGCAGGGCCGCGGCAGCCCCAGCATTTT.

This chain links TRBV28 with TRBJ1-5, with 9 bases matching TRBD1. Per germline, CDR1 MDHEN and CDR2 SYDVKM. This CDR3 comprises 15 residues. V gave up 7 bases and J gave up 3 bases; unmatched junction bases: 7. The CDR3 here is CASTSGQGNNQPQHF. DNA for the CDR3: TGTGCCAGCACCTCGGGACAGGGTAACAATCAGCCCCAGCATTTT.

The chain joins TRBV18 to TRBJ2-3, with D perhaps TRBD2 (6 bases). The V end lost 3 bases, the J end lost 2 bases, and 12 bases lay between the germline ends. In germline, CDR1 is KGHSH, CDR2 LQKENI. This CDR3 is built from 15 residues. The CDR3 coding sequence is TGTGCCAGCTCACCCGTAGCGGCAAACACAGATACGCAGTATTTT. Translated: CASSPVAANTDTQYF. Drawing the rest from reference TRBV18 and TRBJ2-3, the complete variable domain is NAGVMQNPRHLVRRRGQEARLRCSPMKGHSHVYWYRQLPEEGLKFMVYLQKENIIDESGMPKERFSAEFPKEGPSILRIQQVVRGDSAAYFCASSPVAANTDTQYFGPGTRLTVL.

The rearrangement joins TRBV19 to TRBJ2-7, with 11 bases matching TRBD2. Germline V gene sequence: CDR1 LNHDA, CDR2 SQIVND (reference sequence). The CDR3 covers 14 residues. V trimming: 4 bases; J trimming: 5 bases; junction bases outside the gene matches: 4. CDR3 residues: CASSTTSGGHEQYF. The CDR3 nucleotides are TGTGCCAGTAGTACCACTAGCGGGGGCCACGAGCAGTACTTC. Full variable domain (rest looked up from reference TRBV19 and TRBJ2-7): DGGITQSPKYLFRKEGQNVTLSCEQNLNHDAMYWYRQDPGQGLRLIYYSQIVNDFQKGDIAEGYSVSREKKESFPLTVTSAQKNPTAFYLCASSTTSGGHEQYFGPGTRLTVT.

This rearrangement joins TRBV19 to TRBJ2-7; 15 bases align to TRBD2. Trimming removed 5 bases from V and 0 bases from J; junction bases left unmatched: 8. This CDR3 spans 18 amino acids. The germline V gene has CDR1 LNHDA and CDR2 SQIVND (reference sequence). The CDR3 bases are TGTGCCAGTAGTCCCCGGACTAGCGGGGGGGTAGCCTCCTACGAGCAGTACTTC. Protein sequence: CASSPRTSGGVASYEQYF. The full variable domain, its missing parts supplied by reference TRBV19 and TRBJ2-7, is DGGITQSPKYLFRKEGQNVTLSCEQNLNHDAMYWYRQDPGQGLRLIYYSQIVNDFQKGDIAEGYSVSREKKESFPLTVTSAQKNPTAFYLCASSPRTSGGVASYEQYFGPGTRLTVT.

V usage is TRBV7-2 and J usage is TRBJ1-4; a possible D gene is TRBD1 (6 bases). The V and J ends lost 0 bases and 2 bases respectively, with 13 bases between them. Germline CDR1 SGHTA, CDR2 FQGNSA. The CDR3 runs 17 residues. CDR3 protein: CASSLAYRARTNEKLFF. CDR3 bases: TGTGCCAGCAGCTTAGCGTACAGGGCGCGGACTAATGAAAAACTGTTTTTT.

The table lists this clone with a count of one. The rearrangement joins TRBV7-8 to TRBJ2-3; D possibly corresponds to TRBD1 (6 bases). V was trimmed by 1 base and J by 4 bases, leaving 9 bases between them. Germline CDR1 and CDR2: SGHVS and FQNEAQ. This CDR3 is built from 14 residues. Written as DNA, the CDR3 is TGTGCCAGCAGCTTAGACAGGGCCGCAGATACGCAGTATTTT. Its protein is CASSLDRAADTQYF.

The chain is built from TRBV7-3 and TRBJ1-1; maybe TRBD1 (5 bases). V lost 6 bases, J lost 8 bases, and 13 bases lay in between. CDR3 length: 12 amino acids. The germline V gene has CDR1 SGHTA and CDR2 FQGTGA. The CDR3 region is CASSLPGREAFF. For the CDR3, the DNA is TGTGCCAGCAGTCTCCCAGGGCGGGAAGCTTTCTTT.

V gene TRBV3-1 (or the pseudogene TRBV3-2) combines with J gene TRBJ1-5; tentatively, D is TRBD1 (5 bases). Trimming took off 4 bases at V and 6 bases at J, with 19 bases between the two ends. The length of the CDR3 is 16 residues. Germline CDR1 LGHDT, CDR2 YNNKEL (reference sequence). The CDR3 sequence: CASSPGGAPAGQPQHF. The CDR3 DNA follows: TGTGCCAGCAGCCCGGGTGGGGCCCCAGCTGGTCAGCCCCAGCATTTT.

The chain is built from TRBV9 and TRBJ1-1; D is possibly TRBD1 (6 bases). Germline loops: CDR1 SGDLS, CDR2 YYNGEE. CDR3 size: 16 residues. The V end was cut by 4 bases, the J end by 2 bases, with 18 bases between. CDR3 in DNA: TGTGCCAGCAGCCCCCATCCCGGGACACCCAACACTGAAGCTTTCTTT. Protein sequence: CASSPHPGTPNTEAFF.